This T cell receptor beta chain was identified during a study of shared clonotypes between healthy human individuals (dated by TCRdb to the early 2020s). Broadly, across the study: The cohort included a few men and a couple of women between 18 and 49 years of age. Per donor, three plates each were used for CD4 naive and CD4 memory, two for CD8 naive, and one for CD8 memory. The study deeply sequenced blood TCR repertoires of five healthy adults to estimate repertoire size and the extent of clonotype sharing between individuals. To increase sequencing depth and limit assay-specific biases, TCR repertoire library preparation and sequencing were carried out by different laboratories using diverse techniques. Per donor, leukapheresis produced somewhere between about 0.94 and 8.9 billion PBMCs.

In the germline V gene (reference sequence), CDR1 corresponds to LNHNV and CDR2 to YYDKDF. The CDR3, from cysteine to phenylalanine, totals 15 residues. Left in the record is the CDR3 DNA by itself, 45 bases read in frame from the first base. Ends trimmed: V by 5 bases, J by 15 bases; bases unmatched to a gene: 12. Using the deep immunoSEQ assay, multiplex PCR amplified TCR CDR3 regions from genomic DNA. Extracted genomic DNA from each cell subset was distributed evenly across all wells of several immunoSEQ 96-well plates, and each plate was treated as a replicate. For sorted subsets, approximately 190 ng genomic DNA, equal to 30,000 to 35,000 T cell genomes, was loaded into each replicate PCR. Purified libraries were quantified with a Qubit 3.0 fluorometer, sized on a Bioanalyzer 2100, and re-quantified with the KAPA Library Quantification kit. Every immunoSEQ 96-well plate was sequenced on a dedicated single-read 150-cycle Illumina NextSeq 550 flow cell. For the original study's pipeline: Because the immunoSEQ output held only junctional sequences and lacked quality scores, the filtering could not match the filtering applied to full-length reads. Sequences were annotated with PyIR, a Python wrapper for IgBLAST v1.9, using IMGT germline references to assign V/J genes and CDR3. Reads with weak V/J assignments (E-value above 1e-6), missing CDR3, stop codons, out-of-frame junctions, or ambiguous translated residues were removed. V3J clonotypes were defined as sequences sharing an identical inferred V gene, J gene, and CDR3 amino acid sequence. To compute the percentage overlap between repertoires, the number of shared unique clonotypes was divided by the size of the smaller repertoire. Richness of each repertoire was evaluated using RTK rarefaction, the Chao1 estimator, and Recon v2.1 estimates of unobserved clonotypes. For all TCRbeta clonotypes obtained by the gDNA method from several donors, generation probabilities were computed with OLGA. TCRdb holds this immuneACCESS table with in-frame rearrangements only. Some clones are missing; in checked studies, unresolved V genes explain under half, and the rest has no known cause. That table is the source of V, J and clone size, and D and trimming were worked out from the DNA. Across this sample there are more than 2 million clones, with approximately 94% seen only once. Clones ranked in the top ten supply roughly 0.13% of the sample.

Comments on this clone: This clone's antigen is unknown. No qualities accompany the bases; no much larger clone lies one base away.

Donors were healthy HIV-negative adults with no recently reported acute infections or vaccinations. Only Caucasian adults living in Nashville, Tennessee, USA were represented among the donors. CD4+ T cells were enriched by magnetic negative selection, after which naive cells were positively selected on CD45RA and the negative fraction was taken as the memory subset. Blood was collected by leukapheresis, and PBMCs were isolated by Ficoll-Histopaque density gradient centrifugation and then cryopreserved in liquid nitrogen vapor phase. Purity and quantity of every magnetically sorted T cell population were checked by analytical flow cytometry. Each sorted fraction had its genomic DNA isolated and then quantified by UV absorbance on a Nanodrop 2000c. Study-wide conclusions, independent of this receptor: Sampling was restricted to blood, and TCR repertoires in tissue are likely to differ from TCR repertoires in blood. When a few donors were compared, the shared fraction of clonotypes was roughly 4.8% for naive CD4, around 3.5% for naive CD8, 2% to 2.5% for memory CD4, and around 0.37% for memory CD8. Pairwise subsampling indicated that sequencing depth was expected to affect the degree of clonotype sharing among donors. Higher generation probabilities were observed for clonotypes shared by all four sorted-subset donors than for non-shared clonotypes. Even with the large sequencing depth, rarefaction of the sorted-subset datasets indicated that sequencing was incomplete. Because the study included only a small number of donors, the genetic and exposure-history diversity represented was limited. Larger estimated clonotype richness was generally found for naive subsets than for memory subsets.

This TCR was recovered from a man younger than 30 in good health. Sample: naive CD4+ T cells sorted from blood. The cell subset or site label, as the study defines it: CD45RA+ positively selected. This chain is built from TRBV15 and TRBJ2-1, with 14 middle bases fitting TRBD2. The CDR3 reads CATSLGTSGSSGRFF. The sequenced DNA is TGTGCCACCAGCTTAGGGACTAGCGGGAGTTCCGGTAGGTTCTTC.